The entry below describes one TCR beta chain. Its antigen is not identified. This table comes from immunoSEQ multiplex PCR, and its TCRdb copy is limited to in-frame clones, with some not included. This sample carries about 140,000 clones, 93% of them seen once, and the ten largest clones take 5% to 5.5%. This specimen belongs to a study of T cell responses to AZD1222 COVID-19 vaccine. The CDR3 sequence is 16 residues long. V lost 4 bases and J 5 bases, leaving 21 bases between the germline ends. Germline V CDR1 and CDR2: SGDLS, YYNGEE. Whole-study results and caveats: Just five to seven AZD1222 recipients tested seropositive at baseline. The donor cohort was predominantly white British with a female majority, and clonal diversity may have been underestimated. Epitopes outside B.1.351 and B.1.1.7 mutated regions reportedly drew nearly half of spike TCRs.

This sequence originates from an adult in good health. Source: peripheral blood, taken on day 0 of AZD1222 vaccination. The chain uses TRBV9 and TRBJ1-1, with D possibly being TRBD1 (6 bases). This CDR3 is CASSPDYWGARTEAFF. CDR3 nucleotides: TGTGCCAGCAGCCCCGACTACTGGGGGGCGCGGACTGAAGCTTTCTTT.